The text below deals with one TCR beta chain. Its specific antigen is unknown. No base qualities exist here, and no much larger clone lies one base off it. Sequences SGHRS (CDR1) and YFSETQ (CDR2) are obtained from the germline V gene. From cysteine to phenylalanine, the CDR3 is 13 amino acids long. Of all the DNA, just the CDR3 is kept, 39 bases in frame from base 1. V is reduced by 4 bases and J by 2 bases, leaving a spacing of 7 bases between them. The sample is drawn from a study of shared clonotypes between healthy human individuals (TCRdb year 2020). Background for the entire study: A couple of women and three men aged 18 to 49 years were included in the cohort. Each donor's leukapheresis produced roughly between roughly 0.9 and 8.9 billion PBMCs. Per donor, three plates each were used for CD4 naive and CD4 memory, two for CD8 naive, and one for CD8 memory. The study deeply sequenced blood TCR repertoires of roughly five healthy adults to estimate repertoire size and the extent of clonotype sharing between individuals. Different laboratories and diverse techniques were used to prepare libraries and sequence TCR repertoires, to increase sequencing depth and limit assay-specific biases. What the study reported, not specific to this receptor: Sampling was restricted to blood, and TCR repertoires in tissues likely differ from the TCR repertoires found in blood. Pairwise subsampling led to the expectation that sequencing depth would affect the degree of clonotype sharing among donors. Because the study included only a small number of donors, the genetic and exposure-history diversity represented was limited. Sharing across a few donors was observed for roughly 5.4% of naive CD4, over 3% of naive CD8, over 2% of memory CD4, and about 0.4% of memory CD8 clonotypes. Estimated clonotype richness was generally larger for naive than for memory subsets. Rarefaction of sorted-subset datasets indicated incomplete sequencing despite the large sequencing depth. Higher generation probabilities were observed for clonotypes shared by all four sorted-subset donors than for non-shared clonotypes.

TCR CDR3 regions were amplified from genomic DNA by multiplex PCR using the deep immunoSEQ assay. Extracted genomic DNA from each cell subset was spread evenly across all wells of several immunoSEQ 96-well plates, with each plate serving as a replicate. For sorted subsets, about 200 ng genomic DNA, equal to about 30,000 T cell genomes, was loaded into each replicate PCR. The purified libraries were quantified using a Qubit 3.0 fluorometer, sized with a Bioanalyzer 2100, and then quantified again using the KAPA Library Quantification kit. A separate single-read 150-cycle Illumina NextSeq 550 flow cell was used to sequence each immunoSEQ 96-well plate. Per the authors' processing: Because only junctional sequences without quality scores were contained in the immunoSEQ output, filtering matching that applied to full-length reads could not be performed. To assign V/J genes and CDR3, sequences were annotated against IMGT germline references using PyIR, a Python wrapper for IgBLAST v1.9. Any read was removed if the V/J assignment was weak (E-value above 1e-6), the CDR3 was missing, or the read contained stop codons, out-of-frame junctions, or ambiguous translated residues. V3J clonotypes were defined as sequences sharing the same inferred V gene, J gene, and CDR3 amino acid sequence. Percentage overlap between repertoires was calculated by dividing the number of shared unique clonotypes by the size of the smaller repertoire. RTK rarefaction, the Chao1 estimator, and Recon v2.1 estimates of unobserved clonotypes were used to assess repertoire richness. OLGA was used to compute generation probabilities for all TCRbeta clonotypes that the gDNA method yielded from a handful of donors. The source is immuneACCESS, and TCRdb retained only in-frame sequences with V and J called. Part of the clones is not carried over; for the studies checked, unresolved V genes explain less than half of this, and the remainder is unexplained. The DNA gave D and trimming, while V, J and clone size come from that table. This sample has some 1.1 million clones in its table, and approximately 80% of those were observed once. The ten largest account for about 0.89% of the sample.

The donors were healthy, HIV-negative adults who had no recently reported acute infections or vaccinations. Every donor was a Caucasian adult living in Nashville, Tennessee, USA. CD4+ T cells were enriched by magnetic negative selection; naive cells were then positively selected on CD45RA, and the negative fraction formed the memory subset. Blood was obtained by leukapheresis, after which PBMCs were separated by Ficoll-Histopaque density gradient centrifugation and cryopreserved in liquid nitrogen vapor phase. Purity and quantity of every magnetically sorted T cell population were checked by analytical flow cytometry. Genomic DNA was isolated from every sorted fraction and measured by UV absorbance on a Nanodrop 2000c.

The source material was memory CD4+ T cells from PBMCs. The label giving this sample's cell subset or site can be read as: CD45RA-negative fraction. The sequence links TRBV5-1 to TRBJ1-5; a confident D gene designation cannot be given. The TCR comes from a man younger than 35 in good health. Some clones in this sample may be carry-over from other donors' samples. The CDR3 amino acid sequence is: CASSPGGNQPQHF. The nucleotide sequence reads as follows: TGCGCCAGCAGCCCCGGGGGCAATCAGCCCCAGCATTTT.